These 12 T cell receptor beta chains share one sample of origin, sequenced in a study of cytomegalovirus exposure and HLA in healthy donors. It was with 60 Vbeta and 13 Jbeta primers that the PCR ran. Produced via immunoSEQ multiplex PCR; TCRdb's table is partial and in-frame only. The sample includes under 200,000 clones, 65% to 85% seen only once; the top ten take around 3.1%. Sequencing input: PBMCs. The receptors here all came from a woman aged 45-65 years in good health and CMV-seropositive.

The V gene is TRBV7-8, the J gene TRBJ2-2; D is unclear. Germline CDR1 is SGHVS and CDR2 is FQNEAQ. Between the trimmed V and J ends, which lost 5 bases and 7 bases, there was a span of 11 bases. The CDR3 runs 13 residues. This CDR3 reads CASSPSLHGELFF. The CDR3 nucleotides read TGTGCCAGCAGCCCTAGTCTCCACGGGGAGCTGTTTTTT.

As to this clone: A read error is possible here, since a much larger clone lies one base away. The same CDR3 also results from other DNA sequences found in this sample. This sequence joins TRBV7-9 and TRBJ2-7; no definite D call. V was pared by 5 bases and J by 0 bases, with 5 bases between. Germline lookup yields CDR1 SEHNR and CDR2 FQNEAQ (reference sequence). This CDR3 has 12 amino acids. The CDR3 DNA reads as TGTGCCAGCAGCATTAGCTCCTACGAGCAGTACTTC. Translated: CASSISSYEQYF.

The chain uses TRBV5-1 and TRBJ1-2; 7 bases match TRBD1. The length of the CDR3 is 15 residues. J gave up 0 bases and V 3 bases, and 5 bases lay outside the gene matches. In germline, CDR1 is SGHRS, CDR2 YFSETQ. The CDR3 protein is CASSSMTGTNYGYTF. Written as DNA, the CDR3 is TGCGCCAGCAGCTCGATGACAGGGACTAACTATGGCTACACCTTC.

This clone was counted once. The chain is built from TRBV5-6 and TRBJ1-1; D not certain. Germline V gives CDR1 SGHDT, CDR2 YYEEEE. The CDR3 is 15 amino acids. V lost 0 bases to trimming and J lost 3 bases, with 12 bases between them. As DNA, the CDR3 is TGTGCCAGCAGCTTGGGTCGGTGGCGGGACACTGAAGCTTTCTTT. Its translation: CASSLGRWRDTEAFF.

The chain uses TRBV11-3 and TRBJ1-2; TRBD1 might be the D (6 bases). The CDR3 spans 14 residues. V lost 5 bases, J lost 1 base, and 11 bases lay in between. Germline lookup yields CDR1 SGHNT and CDR2 YENEEA. The CDR3 nucleotides read TGTGCCAGCAGCCCGGACAGACTTAACTATGGCTACACCTTC. It codes for CASSPDRLNYGYTF.

This chain links TRBV7-2 with TRBJ1-2; 8 positions agree with TRBD1. The CDR3 totals 16 residues. Germline V gives CDR1 SGHTA, CDR2 FQGNSA. The ends lost 5 bases at V and 4 bases at J; junction bases unmatched: 12. Written as DNA, the CDR3 is TGTGCCAGCAGCGCCCCTCAGGGGGCTCTCGTCTATGGCTACACCTTC. Its protein product is CASSAPQGALVYGYTF.

The chain recombines TRBV7-8 with TRBJ1-1; 7 nucleotides agree with TRBD1. The CDR3 has 15 residues. Trimming cost V 5 bases and J 3 bases; bases outside gene matches: 9. CDR1 is SGHVS and CDR2 is FQNEAQ in the germline V gene. For the CDR3, the DNA is TGTGCCAGCAGCCCCCGGACAGGTGCGGACACTGAAGCTTTCTTT. Translating it yields CASSPRTGADTEAFF.

The CDR3 coding sequence is TGCAGCGCGGCGGATGGTGGGGCCAACGTCCTGACTTTC. Protein product: CSAADGGANVLTF. This chain links TRBV29-1 with TRBJ2-6; D unclear. Germline lookup yields CDR1 SQVTM and CDR2 ANQGSEA. Trimming took off 7 bases at V and 3 bases at J, with 10 bases between the two ends. The length of the CDR3 is 13 residues.

This clone was found many times. The rearrangement uses TRBV6-6 and TRBJ1-6; no clear D gene. Per germline, CDR1 MNHNY and CDR2 SVGAGI (reference sequence). This CDR3 region has 15 residues. The V end lost 6 bases, the J end lost 10 bases, and 19 bases lay between the germline ends. CDR3 residues: CASSPLRWGESPLHF. The CDR3 DNA sequence: TGTGCCAGCAGCCCCCTGAGATGGGGAGAATCACCCCTCCACTTT.

The V gene is TRBV30, the J gene TRBJ1-3, with D perhaps matching TRBD1 (6 bases). There are 14 residues in the CDR3. V lost 1 base and J 4 bases, leaving 11 bases between the germline ends. The germline CDR1 and CDR2 sequences are GTSNPN and SVGIG (reference sequence). This chain's CDR3 is CAWSAGAEGNTIYF. For the CDR3, the DNA is TGTGCCTGGAGTGCAGGGGCAGAAGGAAACACCATATATTTT.

The V call is TRBV6-6, the J call TRBJ1-1; possible D gene TRBD1, 5 bases. CDR3 size: 13 residues. Between the trimmed V and J ends, which lost 2 bases and 10 bases, there was a span of 14 bases. The germline CDR1 and CDR2 sequences are MNHNY and SVGAGI (reference sequence). CDR3 coding DNA: TGTGCCAGCAGTTACGCAGGGCAGAGAGGAGCTTTCTTT. This codes for CASSYAGQRGAFF.

V usage is TRBV11-3 and J usage is TRBJ1-2, with a weak D call TRBD1 (6 bases). V was cut by 4 bases and J by 8 bases, with 20 bases left in between. Germline V CDR1 and CDR2: SGHNT, YENEEA. The CDR3 is 15 amino acids. As DNA, the CDR3 is TGTGCCAGCAGCTCCCGCCGGATGGGGGCGGACGGCTACACCTTC. Protein: CASSSRRMGADGYTF.